Below, 21 T cell receptor beta chains from the same sample are listed, as sequenced in a study of blood T cell repertoires in COVID-19. Here immunoSEQ multiplex PCR was the method, and the copy in TCRdb shows in-frame clones only, minus some. This table holds 150,000 to 200,000 clones, about 90% found once. Specimen: peripheral blood. The source is a man in his fifties or sixties with active or convalescent COVID-19.

The V call is TRBV19, the J call TRBJ2-2, with unresolved D. The CDR3 contains 14 residues. Germline loops: CDR1 LNHDA, CDR2 SQIVND (reference sequence). Trimming pared 1 base from V and 4 bases from J, leaving 7 bases between. CDR3 nucleotide sequence: TGTGCCAGTAGTATAGGTGGCGGCACCGGGGAGCTGTTTTTT. Its protein product is CASSIGGGTGELFF.

The chain combines TRBV4-1 with TRBJ1-2; no clear D gene. The CDR3 extends over 14 amino acids. V lost 4 bases and J 2 bases, leaving 11 bases between the germline ends. CDR1 MGHRA and CDR2 YSYEKL come from the germline V gene. The CDR3, as DNA: TGCGCCAGCAGCCCCCGGCCGGGGAACTATGGCTACACCTTC. As protein: CASSPRPGNYGYTF.

This clone was detected only once. The V and J genes are TRBV5-6 and TRBJ1-4, with D perhaps TRBD1 (5 bases). The CDR3 sequence is 11 residues long. Germline V CDR1 and CDR2: SGHDT, YYEEEE. Trimming shortened V by 3 bases and J by 10 bases, and 7 bases separated the two germline ends. The CDR3 spells CASSSGPKLFF. The CDR3 nucleotides are TGTGCCAGCAGCTCAGGGCCAAAACTGTTTTTT.

The chain uses TRBV7-3 and TRBJ2-2, with D perhaps matching TRBD1 (6 bases). The germline V gene has CDR1 SGHTA and CDR2 FQGTGA. The CDR3 loop spans 17 amino acids. Trimming took off 6 bases at V and 2 bases at J, with 19 bases between the two ends. CDR3 amino acids: CASSLEPGRGNTGELFF. The CDR3 DNA reads TGTGCCAGCAGTCTCGAACCGGGCAGGGGCAACACCGGGGAGCTGTTTTTT.

The chain links TRBV5-4 to TRBJ2-7; 10 positions agree with TRBD1. Losses at the gene ends were 4 bases for V and 4 bases for J; bases not matched to a gene: 20. The CDR3 runs to 19 residues. Germline lookup yields CDR1 SGHNT and CDR2 YYREEE (reference sequence). The CDR3 DNA sequence: TGTGCCAGCAGCCAGACAGGGGGCTTAACCATATCAAGACCGTACGAGCAGTACTTC. Amino acids: CASSQTGGLTISRPYEQYF.

This chain joins TRBV19 and TRBJ1-1; TRBD1 aligns across 10 bases. Trimming cost V 3 bases and J 4 bases; bases outside gene matches: 8. The CDR3 is 16 residues long. Germline CDR1 is LNHDA and CDR2 is SQIVND (reference sequence). CDR3 sequence: CASSMTGGLGITEAFF. Written as DNA, the CDR3 is TGTGCCAGTAGTATGACAGGGGGCTTGGGGATCACTGAAGCTTTCTTT.

This chain uses TRBV4-1 with TRBJ2-7; D gene unclear. The CDR3 covers 14 residues. The V end was cut by 0 bases, the J end by 5 bases, with 11 bases between. Germline V gives CDR1 MGHRA, CDR2 YSYEKL. CDR3 in amino acids: CASSQDKHLHEQYF. The DNA of the CDR3 is TGCGCCAGCAGCCAAGATAAACATTTGCACGAGCAGTACTTC.

This clone has only one observation. CDR3 DNA: TGTGCCAGCAGCGTGACAGGGGTTAGCACAGATACGCAGTATTTT. It encodes CASSVTGVSTDTQYF. This rearrangement joins TRBV6-5 to TRBJ2-3; 8 bases fit TRBD1. The J segment lost 0 bases and the V segment lost 6 bases, leaving 5 bases of the junction unmatched. Germline V gene sequence: CDR1 MNHEY, CDR2 SVGAGI. The CDR3 is 15 residues long.

CDR3 DNA: TGTGCTAGTGGTTCAGTTACAATCTACGAGCAGTACTTC. This encodes CASGSVTIYEQYF. The genes are TRBV12-5 and TRBJ2-7; unclear D gene. Trimming took off 4 bases at V and 3 bases at J, with 10 bases between the two ends. Germline V gene lookup returns CDR1 LGHNT and CDR2 FRNRAP. This CDR3 is 13 amino acids long.

V and J are TRBV11-1 and TRBJ2-5, with 8 bases matching TRBD1. This CDR3 spans 15 amino acids. Germline V gene data show CDR1 as SGHAT and CDR2 as FQDESV (reference sequence). V shed 4 bases, J shed 5 bases, and the junction held 9 bases outside the gene matches. In DNA, the CDR3 is TGTGCCAGCAGCTCTCAGGGGGCCGGTCGGGAGACCCAGTACTTC. Its protein product is CASSSQGAGRETQYF.

The genes are TRBV9 and TRBJ2-2, with TRBD2 as a possible D gene (6 bases). Per the germline V gene, CDR1 is SGDLS and CDR2 is YYNGEE. V was pared by 4 bases and J by 0 bases, with 10 bases between. The CDR3 runs to 15 residues. CDR3 region: CASSSSVANTGELFF. The CDR3 DNA sequence: TGTGCCAGCAGCTCTAGCGTTGCGAACACCGGGGAGCTGTTTTTT.

The chain combines TRBV12-3 or TRBV12-4 with TRBJ2-7, with D possibly matching TRBD2 (5 bases). The CDR3 is 13 residues long. The V end was cut by 6 bases, the J end by 2 bases, with 11 bases between. CDR3 amino acids: CASRRRRPYEQYF. The CDR3 DNA reads as TGTGCCAGCAGGCGGAGGAGGCCCTACGAGCAGTACTTC.

The chain has TRBV18 and TRBJ2-3; 9 bases line up with TRBD2. This CDR3 is built from 18 residues. V lost 8 bases to trimming and J lost 1 base; unmatched junction nucleotides: 16. Germline CDR1 reads KGHSH; CDR2 reads LQKENI. The CDR3 spells CASHLQGLAGSGTDTQYF. Here the CDR3 DNA reads TGTGCCAGCCACCTGCAGGGGCTAGCGGGGTCTGGCACAGATACGCAGTATTTT.

V usage is TRBV5-8 and J usage is TRBJ1-1, with TRBD1 matching 7 bases. The V gene's germline CDR1 is SGHTS and CDR2 YDEGEE. The CDR3 loop spans 14 amino acids. The trim removed 4 bases at V and 0 bases at J, leaving 3 bases unmatched. The CDR3 is CASSQGTVNTEAFF. DNA of the CDR3: TGTGCCAGCAGCCAAGGGACAGTGAACACTGAAGCTTTCTTT. The full variable domain, its missing parts supplied by reference TRBV5-8 and TRBJ1-1, is EAGVTQSPTHLIKTRGQQATLRCSPISGHTSVYWYQQALGLGLQFLLWYDEGEERNRGNFPPRFSGRQFPNYSSELNVNALELEDSALYLCASSQGTVNTEAFFGQGTRLTVV.

The J gene is TRBJ2-2, the V gene TRBV7-9; 7 bases align to TRBD2. Germline trimming cut 5 bases from V and 4 bases from J; bases unmatched to any gene: 7. Germline V gives CDR1 SEHNR, CDR2 FQNEAQ (reference sequence). The CDR3 has 15 amino acids. CDR3 residues: CASSRKGGITGELFF. In DNA, the CDR3 is TGTGCCAGCAGCCGTAAGGGAGGGATCACCGGGGAGCTGTTTTTT.

DNA of the CDR3: TGTGCCAGCAGTGAAGCTGGACAGGGGGTGACTGAAGCTTTCTTT. Translating gives CASSEAGQGVTEAFF. The rearrangement uses TRBV2 and TRBJ1-1, with TRBD1 matching over 10 bases. CDR3 length equals 15 residues. Germline trimming cut 0 bases from V and 5 bases from J; bases unmatched to any gene: 3. The germline V gene has CDR1 SNHLY and CDR2 FYNNEI.

The chain carries TRBV5-5 and TRBJ2-7; D not resolved. The germline V gene encodes CDR1 SGHKS and CDR2 YYEKEE (reference sequence). Trimming took off 2 bases at V and 2 bases at J, with 17 bases between the two ends. The CDR3 is made up of 16 amino acids. CDR3 region: CASSFTPGGSPYEQYF. The CDR3 DNA reads TGTGCCAGCAGCTTTACGCCGGGTGGGTCCCCCTACGAGCAGTACTTC.

V is TRBV6-6 and J is TRBJ2-2; 9 bases align to TRBD1. CDR1 MNHNY and CDR2 SVGAGI come from the germline V gene (reference sequence). The CDR3 runs to 15 residues. V was clipped by 7 bases and J by 2 bases; unmatched bases: 5. DNA for the CDR3: TGTGCCAGCAACCTACAGGGGGCAAACACCGGGGAGCTGTTTTTT. Residues: CASNLQGANTGELFF.

The chain carries TRBV15 and TRBJ1-1; a possible D gene is TRBD1 (5 bases). V gave up 1 base and J gave up 6 bases, with 21 bases separating them. CDR1 and CDR2 from the germline V gene are LNHNV and YYDKDF (reference sequence). This CDR3 has 17 residues. The DNA of the CDR3 is TGTGCCACCAGCAGAGTAACCTTGGGGGGGAGGAGGTCTGAAGCTTTCTTT. Amino acid sequence: CATSRVTLGGRRSEAFF.

The chain recombines TRBV6-1 with TRBJ2-7; 9 nucleotides line up with TRBD1. Germline CDR1 is MNHNS and CDR2 is SASEGT. J was trimmed by 4 bases and V by 0 bases; bases with no gene match: 4. This CDR3 is built from 15 residues. The CDR3 loop reads CASSEAGTGFYEQYF. CDR3 coding DNA: TGTGCCAGCAGTGAAGCCGGGACAGGGTTTTACGAGCAGTACTTC.

The J gene is TRBJ1-5, the V gene TRBV4-1; TRBD1 aligns across 7 bases. Germline lookup yields CDR1 MGHRA and CDR2 YSYEKL. Trimming removed 4 bases from V and 4 bases from J; junction bases left unmatched: 4. There are 14 residues in the CDR3. The chain's CDR3 is CASSPGDSNQPQHF. DNA for the CDR3: TGCGCCAGCAGCCCGGGGGACAGTAATCAGCCCCAGCATTTT.